This passage covers 27 T cell receptor beta chains from one sample sequenced in a study of shared clonotypes between healthy human individuals. Libraries were prepared by immunoSEQ multiplex PCR; TCRdb keeps only in-frame clonotypes and omits some of them. There are a few million clones in the sample; approximately 94% occur only once, and around 0.13% lies in the top ten. Sequenced: naive CD4+ T cells sorted from blood. Subset in this sample: CD45RA+ positively selected. The source of these receptors is a man between 18 and 35 years old in good health.

The V and J genes are TRBV6-4 and TRBJ1-1; 9 bases are shared with TRBD1. CDR1 and CDR2 (germline): MRHNA, SNTAGT. The J segment lost 12 bases and the V segment lost 6 bases, leaving 11 bases of the junction unmatched. The CDR3 spans 13 residues. The DNA of the CDR3 is TGTGCCAGCAGAGATCCGGGACAGGGCGTTCCTTTCTTT. This encodes CASRDPGQGVPFF.

The rearrangement links TRBV30 to TRBJ1-3; D call uncertain. CDR1 is GTSNPN, CDR2 SVGIG, per germline (reference sequence). The CDR3 extends over 16 amino acids. Trimming pared 3 bases from V and 2 bases from J, leaving 17 bases between. CDR3 loop: CAWRGPKKAAGNTIYF. The CDR3 DNA sequence: TGTGCCTGGAGGGGCCCAAAAAAAGCGGCTGGAAACACCATATATTTT.

The V and J genes are TRBV7-9 and TRBJ1-2; maybe TRBD1 (6 bases). The CDR3 totals 14 residues. Looked up from germline, CDR1 is SEHNR and CDR2 is FQNEAQ (reference sequence). V lost 0 bases to trimming and J lost 2 bases, with 7 bases between them. Here the CDR3 DNA reads TGTGCCAGCAGCTTAGCCGGACAGAACTATGGCTACACCTTC. Amino acids: CASSLAGQNYGYTF.

The chain carries TRBV18 and TRBJ2-1; 10 nucleotides line up with TRBD1. V lost 9 bases, J lost 7 bases, and 9 bases stayed unmatched. The CDR3 extends over 14 amino acids. Germline V CDR1 and CDR2: KGHSH, LQKENI. The CDR3 nucleotides are TGTGCCAGTAAGACGGGGACAGGGGCGAATGAGCAGTTCTTC. This codes for CASKTGTGANEQFF.

The CDR3 DNA reads TGTGCCAGCAGCTTAGTGGAGACCGGGGAGCTGTTTTTT. It translates to CASSLVETGELFF. The chain links TRBV11-2 to TRBJ2-2; D not certain. CDR1 is SGHAT and CDR2 is FQNNGV in the germline V gene. This CDR3 comprises 13 residues. V was trimmed by 1 base and J by 5 bases, leaving 5 bases between them.

The gene calls are TRBV6-5 and TRBJ2-5; 8 positions agree with TRBD2. Germline CDR1 reads MNHEY; CDR2 reads SVGAGI. The V gene end was trimmed by 6 bases and the J gene end by 5 bases; junction bases not matched to a gene: 11. CDR3 size: 15 residues. DNA for the CDR3: TGTGCCAGCAGGGGGAGCGGGGGCCGGGGGGAGACCCAGTACTTC. Its protein is CASRGSGGRGETQYF.

The genes are TRBV27 and TRBJ2-7; tentatively, D is TRBD1 (5 bases). CDR1 is MNHEY, CDR2 SMNVEV, per germline (reference sequence). This CDR3 contains 14 residues. The V gene lost 6 bases and the J gene lost 6 bases, with 18 bases spanning the gap. The CDR3 loop reads CASRSGWGSSEQYF. For the CDR3, the DNA is TGTGCCAGCAGGTCAGGATGGGGCTCTAGCGAGCAGTACTTC.

The chain couples TRBV5-1 to TRBJ1-3; D might be TRBD1 (6 bases). There are 14 residues in the CDR3. CDR1 and CDR2 from the germline V gene are SGHRS and YFSETQ. Deletions cut 4 bases from V and 4 bases from J, with 12 bases between. The CDR3 region has the DNA TGCGCCAGCAGCACCCAAGGGGGAGGAAACACCATATATTTT. It codes for CASSTQGGGNTIYF.

This sequence joins TRBV9 and TRBJ1-2; tentative D call: TRBD1 (6 bases). The V gene lost 3 bases and the J gene lost 2 bases, with 17 bases spanning the gap. Germline values: CDR1 SGDLS, CDR2 YYNGEE. The CDR3 has 16 residues. The CDR3 nucleotides are TGTGCCAGCAGCGGGAGGGGGACGGAAAAGAACTATGGCTACACCTTC. It specifies CASSGRGTEKNYGYTF.

This clone was counted a single time. V usage is TRBV19 and J usage is TRBJ1-2; the D gene is possibly TRBD1 (5 bases). Trimming left V 1 base short and J 12 bases short, with 12 bases between. CDR3 length equals 12 residues. The germline V gene encodes CDR1 LNHDA and CDR2 SQIVND (reference sequence). Here the CDR3 DNA reads TGTGCCAGTAGTATAGCGGAGGCAGGGCACACCTTC. Translation gives CASSIAEAGHTF.

The chain is built from TRBV6-5 and TRBJ1-2; D not certain. The length of the CDR3 is 15 residues. The V end lost 4 bases, the J end lost 2 bases, and 14 bases lay between the germline ends. The V gene's germline CDR1 is MNHEY and CDR2 SVGAGI. The CDR3 DNA follows: TGTGCCAGCAGTTCCACCCCCCGTGGGAACTATGGCTACACCTTC. This codes for CASSSTPRGNYGYTF.

V usage is TRBV5-6 and J usage is TRBJ2-4, with TRBD1 matching over 8 bases. Germline CDR1 and CDR2: SGHDT and YYEEEE. V lost 4 bases, J lost 0 bases, and 12 bases stayed unmatched. The CDR3 extends over 18 amino acids. CDR3 coding DNA: TGTGCCAGCAGCCCCGCCGCCGGGACAGGTTTAGCCAAAAACATTCAGTACTTC. Its protein product is CASSPAAGTGLAKNIQYF.

This chain connects TRBV2 to TRBJ2-1; possibly TRBD1 or TRBD2 for D (5 bases each). Germline CDR1 SNHLY, CDR2 FYNNEI. The length of the CDR3 is 15 residues. The V and J ends lost 6 bases and 4 bases respectively, with 16 bases between them. CDR3 sequence (DNA): TGTGCCAGCAGGAAGACAGAGTCGGGATACAATGAGCAGTTCTTC. It yields the protein CASRKTESGYNEQFF.

The V and J genes are TRBV5-1 and TRBJ1-2, with 7 bases fitting TRBD1. The length of the CDR3 is 15 residues. Per the germline V gene, CDR1 is SGHRS and CDR2 is YFSETQ. V was pared by 2 bases and J by 4 bases, with 8 bases of the junction left unmatched. For the CDR3, the DNA is TGCGCCAGCAGCTTTGGGTCAGGGGACAGCTATGGCTACACCTTC. Amino acid sequence: CASSFGSGDSYGYTF.

In regard to this clone: Other DNA sequences in this sample translate to the same CDR3. V and J are TRBV28 and TRBJ1-1; D is undetermined. V gave up 2 bases and J gave up 0 bases, with 4 bases separating them. Germline assignment: CDR1 MDHEN and CDR2 SYDVKM. CDR3 length equals 13 residues. DNA of the CDR3: TGTGCCAGCAGTTTACTGCTGAACACTGAAGCTTTCTTT. This sequence encodes CASSLLLNTEAFF.

A remark on this clone: Mismatch with germline at one junction end may stem from a read error. This rearrangement joins TRBV7-6 to TRBJ2-7, with D perhaps TRBD1 (6 bases). The CDR3 loop spans 12 amino acids. CDR1 and CDR2 (germline): SGHVS, FNYEAQ. This CDR3 reads CASSLDGTPKHF. The CDR3 DNA follows: TGTGCCAGCAGCTTAGACGGGACACCCAAGCACTTC.

This clone is a singleton in its sample. J is TRBJ2-2 and V is TRBV13, with 10 bases fitting TRBD2. The V segment lost 10 bases and the J segment 4 bases; nucleotides outside the gene matches: 15. The CDR3 is 17 residues long. The germline CDR1 and CDR2 sequences are PRHDT and FYEKMQ (reference sequence). The DNA of the CDR3 is TGTGCCACCCGCCGGGGAGCGGGGGGGCGGCGCACCGGGGAGCTGTTTTTT. Translated, it gives CATRRGAGGRRTGELFF.

In DNA, the CDR3 is TGCGCCAGCAGCTTGGCCGGGGGAACTACTGGCAATGAGCAGTTCTTC. Its protein product is CASSLAGGTTGNEQFF. The V call is TRBV5-1, the J call TRBJ2-1; D may be TRBD2 (6 bases). The germline gives CDR1 SGHRS, CDR2 YFSETQ. The CDR3 sequence is 16 residues long. V lost 0 bases and J lost 6, with 16 bases in between.

The chain uses TRBV28 and TRBJ1-1, with D tentatively TRBD1 (6 bases). The CDR3 covers 13 residues. The V and J ends lost 7 bases and 7 bases respectively, with 16 bases between them. Germline CDR1 MDHEN, CDR2 SYDVKM. CDR3 sequence (DNA): TGTGCCAGCACCGCGGGACAAACATATGAAGCTTTCTTT. It yields the protein CASTAGQTYEAFF.

The chain joins TRBV19 to TRBJ2-3; 7 bases line up with TRBD1. The CDR3 is 14 amino acids. In germline, CDR1 is LNHDA, CDR2 SQIVND (reference sequence). V was clipped by 5 bases and J by 5 bases; unmatched bases: 7. The CDR3 DNA follows: TGTGCCAGTAGTCCACAGGGGCGAGGAGATACGCAGTATTTT. Translated, it gives CASSPQGRGDTQYF.

The chain combines TRBV18 with TRBJ2-5, with 7 positions matching TRBD1. V was clipped by 6 bases and J by 14 bases; unmatched bases: 9. Germline V gene sequence: CDR1 KGHSH, CDR2 LQKENI. There are 11 residues in the CDR3. The CDR3 DNA sequence: TGTGCCAGCTCGAGGGACAGAAGAGCATACTTC. It is translated as CASSRDRRAYF.

The chain uses TRBV30 and TRBJ1-4; D ambiguous. From germline, CDR1 is GTSNPN and CDR2 SVGIG (reference sequence). The CDR3 contains 10 residues. Between the trimmed V and J ends, which lost 6 bases and 7 bases, there was a span of 6 bases. In DNA, the CDR3 is TGTGCCTGTGGGATTGAAAAACTGTTTTTT. It yields the protein CACGIEKLFF. Full variable domain (remainder filled in from reference TRBV30 and TRBJ1-4): SQTIHQWPATLVQPVGSPLSLECTVEGTSNPNLYWYRQAAGRGLQLLFYSVGIGQISSEVPQNLSASRPQDRQFILSSKKLLLSDSGFYLCACGIEKLFFGSGTQLSVL.

In regard to this clone: Other DNA sequences of this sample code for an identical CDR3. The J gene is TRBJ2-7, the V gene TRBV5-1; D gene uncertain. The CDR3 is made up of 13 amino acids. V lost 2 bases to trimming and J lost 3 bases, with 9 bases between them. The germline V gene encodes CDR1 SGHRS and CDR2 YFSETQ. CDR3 bases: TGCGCCAGCAGCTTAGTACAGAACTACGAGCAGTACTTC. This encodes CASSLVQNYEQYF. The full variable domain, rest sourced from reference TRBV5-1 and TRBJ2-7, is KAGVTQTPRYLIKTRGQQVTLSCSPISGHRSVSWYQQTPGQGLQFLFEYFSETQRNKGNFPGRFSGRQFSNSRSEMNVSTLELGDSALYLCASSLVQNYEQYFGPGTRLTVT.

V usage is TRBV7-8 and J usage is TRBJ2-6, with a weak D call TRBD2 (6 bases). The ends were cut back, 5 bases at V and 0 bases at J, with 11 bases in the middle. CDR3 length equals 16 residues. The germline gives CDR1 SGHVS, CDR2 FQNEAQ. The CDR3 spells CASSVSGSSGANVLTF. CDR3 sequence (DNA): TGTGCCAGCAGCGTATCCGGGAGCTCTGGGGCCAACGTCCTGACTTTC.

As concerns this clone: Other DNA sequences from this sample encode an identical CDR3 as well. The rearrangement links TRBV5-1 to TRBJ2-2; D assignment may be TRBD1 or TRBD2 (5 bases each). The CDR3 is made up of 15 amino acids. Between the trimmed V and J ends, which lost 3 bases and 0 bases, there was a span of 9 bases. The V gene's germline CDR1 is SGHRS and CDR2 YFSETQ. CDR3 sequence reads: CASSSGTANTGELFF. Here the CDR3 DNA reads TGCGCCAGCAGCTCTGGGACGGCGAACACCGGGGAGCTGTTTTTT.

The V gene is TRBV5-1, the J gene TRBJ2-7; D may correspond to TRBD1 or TRBD2 (7 bases each). Germline V gene data show CDR1 as SGHRS and CDR2 as YFSETQ. V was shortened by 1 base and J by 6 bases, with 14 bases between the two germline ends. CDR3 size: 14 residues. CDR3 sequence (DNA): TGCGCCAGCAGCTTGCGACAGGGAGGGAGCGAGCAGTACTTC. Translated, it gives CASSLRQGGSEQYF.

CDR3 sequence (DNA): TGTGCCAGCAGGTTGACGCTTGGCGTCTATGGCTACACCTTC. It codes for CASRLTLGVYGYTF. The V and J genes are TRBV6-5 and TRBJ1-2; D is unclear. From germline, CDR1 is MNHEY and CDR2 SVGAGI. The CDR3 loop spans 14 amino acids. V lost 6 bases and J lost 4, with 15 bases in between.